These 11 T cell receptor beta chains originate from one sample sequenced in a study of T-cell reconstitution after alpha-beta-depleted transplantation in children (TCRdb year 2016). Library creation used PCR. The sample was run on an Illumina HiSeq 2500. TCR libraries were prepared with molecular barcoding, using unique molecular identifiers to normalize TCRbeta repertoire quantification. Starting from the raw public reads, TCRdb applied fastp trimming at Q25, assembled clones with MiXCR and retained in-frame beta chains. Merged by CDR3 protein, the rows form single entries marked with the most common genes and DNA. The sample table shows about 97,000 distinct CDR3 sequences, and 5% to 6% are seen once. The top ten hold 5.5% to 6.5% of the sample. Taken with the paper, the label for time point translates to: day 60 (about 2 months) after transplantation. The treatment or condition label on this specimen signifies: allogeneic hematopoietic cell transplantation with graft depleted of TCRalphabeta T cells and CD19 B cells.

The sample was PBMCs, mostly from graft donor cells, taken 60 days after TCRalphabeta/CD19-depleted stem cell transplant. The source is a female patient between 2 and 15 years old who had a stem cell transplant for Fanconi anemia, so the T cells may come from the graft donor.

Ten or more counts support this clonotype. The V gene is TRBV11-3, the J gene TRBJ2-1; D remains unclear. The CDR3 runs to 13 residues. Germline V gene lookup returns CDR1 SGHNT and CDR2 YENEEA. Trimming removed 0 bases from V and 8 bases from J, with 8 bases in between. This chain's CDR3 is CASSLEVSHEQFF. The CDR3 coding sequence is TGTGCCAGCAGCTTAGAGGTTAGCCATGAGCAGTTCTTC. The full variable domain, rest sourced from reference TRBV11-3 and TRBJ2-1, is EAGVVQSPRYKIIEKKQPVAFWCNPISGHNTLYWYLQNLGQGPELLIRYENEEAVDDSQLPKDRFSAERLKGVDSTLKIQPAELGDSAVYLCASSLEVSHEQFFGPGTRLTVL.

CDR3 region: CASSVEFLAGGPTDTQYF. The CDR3 region has the DNA TGTGCCAGCAGCGTAGAGTTTTTAGCGGGGGGGCCGACAGATACGCAGTATTTT. This rearrangement joins TRBV9 to TRBJ2-3, with TRBD2 matching 11 bases. V was clipped by 0 bases and J by 3 bases; unmatched bases: 9. From germline, CDR1 is SGDLS and CDR2 YYNGEE. The CDR3 runs to 18 residues.

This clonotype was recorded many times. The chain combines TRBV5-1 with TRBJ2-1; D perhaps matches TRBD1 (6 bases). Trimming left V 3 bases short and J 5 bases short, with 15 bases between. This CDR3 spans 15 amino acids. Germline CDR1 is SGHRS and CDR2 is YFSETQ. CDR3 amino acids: CASSSLQGRDNEQFF. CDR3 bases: TGCGCCAGCAGCTCGCTACAGGGTCGGGACAATGAGCAGTTCTTC.

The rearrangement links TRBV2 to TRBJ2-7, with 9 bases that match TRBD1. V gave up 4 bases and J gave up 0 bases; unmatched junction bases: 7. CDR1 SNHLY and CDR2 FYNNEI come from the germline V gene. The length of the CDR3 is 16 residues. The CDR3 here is CASSATPGQGSYEQYF. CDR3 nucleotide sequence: TGTGCCAGCAGTGCCACCCCGGGACAGGGCTCCTACGAGCAGTACTTC.

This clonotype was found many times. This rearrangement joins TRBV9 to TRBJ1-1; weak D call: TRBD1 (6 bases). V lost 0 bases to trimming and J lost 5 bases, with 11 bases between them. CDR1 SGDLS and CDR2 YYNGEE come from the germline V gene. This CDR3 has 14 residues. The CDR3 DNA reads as TGTGCCAGCAGCGTAGGACAGGCATCTACTGAAGCTTTCTTT. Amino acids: CASSVGQASTEAFF.

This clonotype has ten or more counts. The CDR3 DNA follows: TGTGCCAGCAGCCAAGAGGTTGGCAGGGGGGGAAATGAGCAGTTCTTC. Translating it yields CASSQEVGRGGNEQFF. The chain has TRBV4-2 and TRBJ2-1; either TRBD1 or TRBD2 may supply D (7 bases each). The length of the CDR3 is 16 residues. Germline values: CDR1 LGHNA, CDR2 YNFKEQ. Deletions cut 0 bases from V and 7 bases from J, with 16 bases between.

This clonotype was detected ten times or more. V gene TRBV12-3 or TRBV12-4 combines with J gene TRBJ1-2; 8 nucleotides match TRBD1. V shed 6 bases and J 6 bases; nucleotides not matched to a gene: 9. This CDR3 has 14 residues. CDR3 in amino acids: CASSRTGLVDGYTF. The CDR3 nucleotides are TGTGCCAGCAGCCGGACAGGGTTGGTCGATGGCTACACCTTC.

CDR3 region: CASSPGLAGGRNTDTQYF. CDR3 DNA sequence: TGTGCCAGCAGCCCCGGACTAGCGGGGGGGCGTAACACAGATACGCAGTATTTT. V gene TRBV7-3 combines with J gene TRBJ2-3; 15 bases line up with TRBD2. Per the germline V gene, CDR1 is SGHTA and CDR2 is FQGTGA. The J segment lost 2 bases and the V segment lost 5 bases, leaving 8 bases of the junction unmatched. The CDR3 totals 18 residues.

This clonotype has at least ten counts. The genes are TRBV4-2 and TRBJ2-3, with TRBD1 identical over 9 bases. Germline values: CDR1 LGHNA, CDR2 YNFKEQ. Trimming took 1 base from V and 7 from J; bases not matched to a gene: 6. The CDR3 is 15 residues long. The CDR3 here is CASSQVGQGKNTQYF. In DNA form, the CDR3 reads TGTGCCAGCAGCCAAGTGGGACAGGGAAAAAATACGCAGTATTTT.

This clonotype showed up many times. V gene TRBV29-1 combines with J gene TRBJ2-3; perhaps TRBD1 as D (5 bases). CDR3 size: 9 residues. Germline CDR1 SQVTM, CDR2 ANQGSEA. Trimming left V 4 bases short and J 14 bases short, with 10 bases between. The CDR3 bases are TGCAGCGTTGGAACAGGCCCGTATTTT. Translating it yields CSVGTGPYF.

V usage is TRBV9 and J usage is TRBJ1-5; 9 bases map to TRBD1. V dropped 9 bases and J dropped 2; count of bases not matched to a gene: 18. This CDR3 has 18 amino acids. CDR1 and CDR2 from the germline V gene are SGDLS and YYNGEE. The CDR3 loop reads CAKTAWETGGVRNQPQHF. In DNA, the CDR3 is TGTGCCAAAACCGCCTGGGAAACAGGGGGCGTTCGCAATCAGCCCCAGCATTTT. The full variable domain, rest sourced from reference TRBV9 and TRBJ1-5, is DSGVTQTPKHLITATGQRVTLRCSPRSGDLSVYWYQQSLDQGLQFLIQYYNGEERAKGNILERFSAQQFPDLHSELNLSSLELGDSALYFCAKTAWETGGVRNQPQHFGDGTRLSIL.